The T cell receptor beta chain described here comes from a study of Tregs in tolerant kidney transplant recipients. The overall study: Recipients received nonmyeloablative bone marrow transplants from related graft donors, with transient mixed chimerism.

Recipient PBMCs carried a CFSE label and met irradiated graft donor PBMCs for more than five days before FACS sorting. To note about this clone: Its specificity is unknown.

Measured with immunoSEQ multiplex PCR; TCRdb has only the in-frame clones, and not every one. The sample includes thousands of clones, roughly a third of them seen just once. The receptor comes from a human patient who received a combined kidney and bone marrow transplant. The specimen comprised CD8+ T cells from blood cultured with allogeneic cells, sampled before the transplant.

CDR3 residues: CASSSRQGATYEQYF. In DNA form, the CDR3 reads TGTGCCAGCAGCTCGAGACAGGGGGCAACCTACGAGCAGTACTTC. The V gene is TRBV9, the J gene TRBJ2-7; 10 nucleotides align to TRBD1. Germline assignment: CDR1 SGDLS and CDR2 YYNGEE. V lost 4 bases to trimming and J lost 2 bases; unmatched junction nucleotides: 6. The CDR3 is 15 amino acids.